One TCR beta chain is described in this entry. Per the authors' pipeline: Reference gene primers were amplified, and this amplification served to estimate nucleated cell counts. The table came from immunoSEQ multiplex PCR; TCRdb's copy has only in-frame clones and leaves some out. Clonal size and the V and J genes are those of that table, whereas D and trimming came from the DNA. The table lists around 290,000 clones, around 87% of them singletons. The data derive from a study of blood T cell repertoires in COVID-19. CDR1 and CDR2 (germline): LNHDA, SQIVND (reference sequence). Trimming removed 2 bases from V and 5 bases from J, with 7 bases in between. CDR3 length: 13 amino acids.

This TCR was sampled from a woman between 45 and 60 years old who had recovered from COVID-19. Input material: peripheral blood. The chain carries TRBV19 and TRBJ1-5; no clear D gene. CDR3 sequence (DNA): TGTGCCAGTAGTATAACGGCGGATCAGCCCCAGCATTTT. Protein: CASSITADQPQHF.